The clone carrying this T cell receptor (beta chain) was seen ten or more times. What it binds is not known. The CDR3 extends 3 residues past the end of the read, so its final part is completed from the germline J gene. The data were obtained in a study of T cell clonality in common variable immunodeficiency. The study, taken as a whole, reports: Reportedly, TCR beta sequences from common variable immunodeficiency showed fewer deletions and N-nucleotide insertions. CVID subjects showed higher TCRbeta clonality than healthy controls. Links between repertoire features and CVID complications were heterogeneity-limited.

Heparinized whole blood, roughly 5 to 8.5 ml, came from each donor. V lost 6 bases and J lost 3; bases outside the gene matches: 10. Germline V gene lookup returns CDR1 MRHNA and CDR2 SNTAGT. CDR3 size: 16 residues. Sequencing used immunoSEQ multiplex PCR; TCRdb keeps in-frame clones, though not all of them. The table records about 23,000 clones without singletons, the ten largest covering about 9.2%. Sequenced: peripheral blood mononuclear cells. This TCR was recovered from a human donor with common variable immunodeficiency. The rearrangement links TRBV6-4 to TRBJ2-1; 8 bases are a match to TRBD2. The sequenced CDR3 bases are TGTGCCAGCAGGGCCGCTCGGAGCGGGAGCTACAATGAG. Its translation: CASRAARSGSYNE. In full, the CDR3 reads CASRAARSGSYNEQFF.